The 15 T cell receptor beta chains in this list originate from one sample, sequenced in a study of blood T cell repertoires in COVID-19. The protocol was immunoSEQ multiplex PCR, while the TCRdb copy is restricted to in-frame clones and leaves out a portion. The profile shows over 95,000 clones, roughly 89% of them singletons. Sequenced: peripheral blood. These TCRs come from a human donor with acute or convalescent COVID-19. The donor label of this sample is uncertain.

The chain carries TRBV3-1 (or the pseudogene TRBV3-2) and TRBJ1-1, with D possibly TRBD1 on 6 matching bases. This CDR3 has 14 residues. The V gene lost 2 bases and the J gene lost 7 bases, with 14 bases spanning the gap. Germline V lookup: CDR1 LGHDT, CDR2 YNNKEL (reference sequence). The CDR3 loop is CASSQPLQGYEAFF. In DNA form, the CDR3 reads TGTGCCAGCAGCCAACCTCTACAGGGATATGAAGCTTTCTTT.

In nucleotides, the CDR3 is TGTGCCATCAGCGGGAGGGCAACAGATACGCAGTATTTT. This translates into CAISGRATDTQYF. This sequence joins TRBV10-3 and TRBJ2-3; 8 positions agree with TRBD2. There are 13 residues in the CDR3. J gave up 3 bases and V 6 bases, and 2 bases lay outside the gene matches. Germline V gene sequence: CDR1 ENHRY, CDR2 SYGVKD.

V is TRBV19 and J is TRBJ1-1; TRBD1 might be the D (5 bases). The CDR3 length is 15 residues. Germline CDR1 and CDR2: LNHDA and SQIVND (reference sequence). Trimming cost V 5 bases and J 10 bases, with 23 bases left between them. The CDR3 protein is CASSLEGRLGGGAFF. The CDR3 DNA follows: TGTGCCAGTAGTCTGGAGGGGAGACTCGGCGGGGGAGCTTTCTTT. Supplemented by reference TRBV19 and TRBJ1-1, the full variable domain reads DGGITQSPKYLFRKEGQNVTLSCEQNLNHDAMYWYRQDPGQGLRLIYYSQIVNDFQKGDIAEGYSVSREKKESFPLTVTSAQKNPTAFYLCASSLEGRLGGGAFFGQGTRLTVV.

The chain has TRBV5-1 and TRBJ1-1, with a tentative D call TRBD1 (5 bases). From germline, CDR1 is SGHRS and CDR2 YFSETQ. CDR3 length: 14 amino acids. The ends were cut back, 0 bases at V and 4 bases at J, with 10 bases in the middle. The CDR3 loop is CASSLGGATTEAFF. CDR3 in DNA: TGCGCCAGCAGCTTGGGTGGGGCCACCACTGAAGCTTTCTTT.

The rearrangement joins TRBV19 to TRBJ2-7; 7 bases map to TRBD1. CDR1 and CDR2 (germline): LNHDA, SQIVND (reference sequence). This CDR3 has 15 amino acids. The junction had 9 bases not matched to a gene; V was cut back by 6 bases and J by 1 base. CDR3 region: CASSRMDRSSYEQYF. DNA of the CDR3: TGTGCCAGTAGCAGGATGGACAGGAGTTCCTACGAGCAGTACTTC.

This sequence joins TRBV4-2 and TRBJ1-5; D is perhaps TRBD1 (5 bases). V was shortened by 0 bases and J by 0 bases, with 18 bases between the two germline ends. The CDR3 contains 19 residues. Germline loops: CDR1 LGHNA, CDR2 YNFKEQ. The DNA for the CDR3 is TGTGCCAGCAGCCAAGAATCTCCTAGGGGCTCGTATAGCAATCAGCCCCAGCATTTT. Protein sequence: CASSQESPRGSYSNQPQHF.

V gene TRBV7-2 combines with J gene TRBJ2-7; D not resolved. The CDR3 spans 13 residues. Trimming shortened V by 6 bases and J by 9 bases, and 18 bases separated the two germline ends. Germline values: CDR1 SGHTA, CDR2 FQGNSA. The CDR3 DNA reads TGTGCCAGCAGGAGGTCACAAGCGAATGTGCAGTACTTC. Residues: CASRRSQANVQYF.

The chain links TRBV3-1 (or the pseudogene TRBV3-2) to TRBJ2-1; D possibly corresponds to TRBD1 (6 bases). Trimming removed 5 bases at V and 0 bases at J, with 20 bases between. The CDR3 runs to 18 residues. CDR1 is LGHDT, CDR2 YNNKEL, per germline (reference sequence). The CDR3 protein is CASSSPGDIIVSYNEQFF. The CDR3 nucleotides read TGTGCCAGCAGCTCCCCAGGGGACATCATCGTCTCCTACAATGAGCAGTTCTTC.

The table lists this clone with a few counts. This rearrangement joins TRBV7-2 to TRBJ1-2; TRBD1 agrees at 7 bases. From germline, CDR1 is SGHTA and CDR2 FQGNSA. Trimming took 2 bases from V and 5 from J; bases not matched to a gene: 5. The CDR3 loop spans 14 amino acids. CDR3 amino acids: CASSLSWTGYGYTF. The CDR3 DNA follows: TGTGCCAGCAGCTTAAGTTGGACAGGTTATGGCTACACCTTC.

This chain connects TRBV4-2 to TRBJ2-5, with unresolved D. Trimming cost V 0 bases and J 2 bases, with 10 bases left between them. This CDR3 comprises 15 residues. Per the germline V gene, CDR1 is LGHNA and CDR2 is YNFKEQ. The CDR3 sequence: CASSQDRREQETQYF. The CDR3 nucleotides are TGTGCCAGCAGCCAAGATCGAAGAGAGCAAGAGACCCAGTACTTC.

The rearrangement links TRBV6-2 or TRBV6-3 to TRBJ1-2, with no clear D. Deletions cut 2 bases from V and 8 bases from J, with 9 bases between. The V gene's germline CDR1 is MNHEY and CDR2 SVGEGT. The CDR3 has 12 residues. The CDR3 DNA is TGTGCCAGCAGTTACCGCCGTAGCGGCTACACCTTC. Residues: CASSYRRSGYTF.

The chain employs TRBV19 and TRBJ2-7; TRBD1 aligns across 8 bases. The CDR3 is 14 amino acids. The germline V gene has CDR1 LNHDA and CDR2 SQIVND (reference sequence). The V and J ends lost 4 bases and 3 bases, in that order; junction bases with no gene match: 5. The CDR3 DNA is TGTGCCAGTAGTACCAAGGGACAGGTCTACGAGCAGTACTTC. Its translation: CASSTKGQVYEQYF.

The V call is TRBV7-9, the J call TRBJ2-4; TRBD2 matches at 8 bases. The CDR3 covers 17 residues. The trim removed 1 base at V and 5 bases at J, leaving 10 bases unmatched. The germline gives CDR1 SEHNR, CDR2 FQNEAQ (reference sequence). CDR3 nucleotides: TGTGCCAGCAGCTTAGTCTCCGTACTAGCGGAAGAAAACATTCAGTACTTC. This sequence encodes CASSLVSVLAEENIQYF. The full variable domain, in which reference TRBV7-9 and TRBJ2-4 provide the parts outside the CDR3, is DTGVSQNPRHKITKRGQNVTFRCDPISEHNRLYWYRQTLGQGPEFLTYFQNEAQLEKSRLLSDRFSAERPKGSFSTLEIQRTEQGDSAMYLCASSLVSVLAEENIQYFGAGTRLSVL.

Here the CDR3 DNA reads TGTGCCAGCAGTAGTAGCGGGAGGTCGTACGAGCAGTACTTC. This codes for CASSSSGRSYEQYF. The V gene is TRBV28, the J gene TRBJ2-7, with 10 bases identical to TRBD2. Germline V gene lookup returns CDR1 MDHEN and CDR2 SYDVKM. V dropped 5 bases and J dropped 4; count of bases not matched to a gene: 5. The length of the CDR3 is 14 residues.

The chain is built from TRBV5-1 and TRBJ1-4, with D possibly TRBD1 on 5 matching bases. Germline V gene data show CDR1 as SGHRS and CDR2 as YFSETQ. The length of the CDR3 is 13 residues. Trimming cost V 0 bases and J 11 bases, with 11 bases left between them. The CDR3 loop is CASSLELRGKLFF. In nucleotides, the CDR3 is TGCGCCAGCAGCTTGGAGCTACGGGGGAAACTGTTTTTT.